The TCR beta chain described here comes from a study of blood T cell repertoires in COVID-19 (dated by TCRdb to the early 2020s). About the full investigation: Collaborator samples came from the United States, Italy and Spain and covered acute and convalescent phases of COVID-19. The dataset comprised deeply sampled blood TCRbeta repertoires from subjects exposed to, actively infected with, or recovered from COVID-19. The samples were drawn from the first 160 participants of the ongoing ImmuneRACE study and from 1,200 or so subjects provided by 6 global collaborators. Where available, HLA class I and class II types were obtained from metadata supplied by the sample provider rather than from assay-based typing. The sample metadata nearly always contained a de-identified subject ID, COVID-19 status, age in years and sex. A freely available public database, intended as a resource for researchers studying the immune response to SARS-CoV-2, is where the repertoires were released. The material from the prospective study consisted of cDNA or gDNA derived from T cells, B-cell-depleted T cells, or PBMCs. Study-level results and caveats: The amount of clinical and demographic metadata varied by source and participant and was provided uncurated.

TCRbeta CDR3 regions were amplified from genomic DNA by means of the immunoSEQ Assay, a bias-controlled multiplex PCR. In the original analysis: Nucleated cell counts per sample were estimated from amplification of reference gene primers within the assay. To quantify the absolute abundance of each unique TCRbeta CDR3 rearrangement, sequence reads were collapsed and filtered. For each sample, productive Simpson clonality was calculated by taking the square root of Simpson's diversity index across productive rearrangements. In TCRdb, the immuneACCESS table is reduced to in-frame sequences with V and J assigned. These tables do not hold every clone; where another copy was compared, an unresolved V gene accounts for under half, and the others remain unexplained. V and J calls plus clone size are reproduced from that table; the DNA served to infer D and trimming. In this sample the table shows about 280,000 clones, 85% of which occur a single time. The ten largest account for about 2.7% of the sample.

A word on this clone: The antigen this receptor binds is unknown. Per-base quality was not reported, and no clone a single base away is much larger than it.

Participants in the prospective study were aged about 18 to 100 years, lived in 20 to 30 United States geographic areas, and enrolled through a virtual design. In the prospective study, participants were assigned to cohorts based on the clinical history participants reported in a screening survey and a study questionnaire. ImmuneRACE Cohort 3 recovered participants were defined by two consecutive negative NP/OP PCR tests, healthcare professional clearance, or symptom resolution. In the prospective study, whole blood, serum and a nasopharyngeal or oropharyngeal swab were collected from each participant by mobile phlebotomists. Additional blood draws and questionnaires over an approximately two-month period could optionally be provided by prospective study participants. Prospective study blood samples were shipped either frozen or at room temperature before DNA extraction. V loses 5 bases of germline sequence and J loses 2 bases, and the interval between the two ends is 4 bases. Taken from the germline V gene (reference sequence), the CDR1 and CDR2 loops are SEHNR and FQNEAQ. The CDR3, cysteine through phenylalanine, is 11 amino acids long. Just the 33-base CDR3 DNA is kept, in frame starting at base 1.

The TCR originated in a woman between 50 and 59 years old who had recovered from COVID-19. The sample was PBMCs or T cells enriched from blood (not recorded which). This receptor chain uses TRBV7-9 and TRBJ2-7; too little of a D gene remains to name it. The nucleotide sequence is given as TGTGCCAGCAGCGGCACCTACGAGCAGTACTTC. Its translation is CASSGTYEQYF.